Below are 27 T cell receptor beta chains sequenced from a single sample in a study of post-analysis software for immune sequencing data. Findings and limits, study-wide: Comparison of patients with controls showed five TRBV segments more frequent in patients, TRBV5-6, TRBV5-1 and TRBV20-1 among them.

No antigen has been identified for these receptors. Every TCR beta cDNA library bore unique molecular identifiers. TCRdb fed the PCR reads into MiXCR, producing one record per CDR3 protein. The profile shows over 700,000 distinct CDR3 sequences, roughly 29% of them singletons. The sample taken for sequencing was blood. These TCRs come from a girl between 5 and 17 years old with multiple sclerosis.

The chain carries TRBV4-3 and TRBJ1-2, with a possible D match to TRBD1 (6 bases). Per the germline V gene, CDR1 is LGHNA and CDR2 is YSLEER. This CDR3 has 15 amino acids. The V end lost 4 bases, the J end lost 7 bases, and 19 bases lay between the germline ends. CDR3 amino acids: CASSPTSTGSIGYTF. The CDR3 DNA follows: TGCGCCAGCAGCCCTACGAGTACAGGGAGCATTGGCTACACCTTC.

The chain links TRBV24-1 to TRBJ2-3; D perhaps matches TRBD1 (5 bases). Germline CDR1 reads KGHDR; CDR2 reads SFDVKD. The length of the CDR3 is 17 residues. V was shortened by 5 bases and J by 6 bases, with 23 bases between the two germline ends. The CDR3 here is CATSGPKGYRTADTQYF. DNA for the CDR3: TGTGCCACCAGTGGCCCCAAGGGGTACAGGACGGCGGATACGCAGTATTTT.

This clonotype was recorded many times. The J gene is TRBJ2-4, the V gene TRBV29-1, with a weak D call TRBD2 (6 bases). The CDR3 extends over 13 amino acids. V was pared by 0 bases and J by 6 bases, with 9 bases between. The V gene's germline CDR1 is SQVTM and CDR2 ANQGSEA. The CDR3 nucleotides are TGCAGCGTTGAAGATGGGGGACTAAACATTCAGTACTTC. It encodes CSVEDGGLNIQYF.

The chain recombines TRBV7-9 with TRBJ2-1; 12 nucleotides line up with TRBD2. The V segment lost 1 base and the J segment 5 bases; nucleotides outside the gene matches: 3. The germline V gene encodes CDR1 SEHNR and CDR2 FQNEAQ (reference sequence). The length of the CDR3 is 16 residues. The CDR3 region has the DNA TGTGCCAGCAGCTTAGGGACTAGCGGGGTGAACAATGAGCAGTTCTTC. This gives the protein CASSLGTSGVNNEQFF.

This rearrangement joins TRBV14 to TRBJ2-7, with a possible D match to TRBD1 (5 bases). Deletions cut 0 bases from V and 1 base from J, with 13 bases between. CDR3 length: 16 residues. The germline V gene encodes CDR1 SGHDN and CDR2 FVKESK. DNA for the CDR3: TGTGCCAGCAGCCAAGATAGCAGGGCCAGGTCCTACGAGCAGTACTTC. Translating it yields CASSQDSRARSYEQYF.

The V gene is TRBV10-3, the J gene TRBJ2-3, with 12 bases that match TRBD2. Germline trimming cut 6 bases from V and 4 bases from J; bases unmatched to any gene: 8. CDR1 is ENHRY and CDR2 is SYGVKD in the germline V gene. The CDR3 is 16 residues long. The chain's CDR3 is CAIRSALAGGADTQYF. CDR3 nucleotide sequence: TGTGCCATCAGATCCGCACTAGCGGGAGGAGCAGATACGCAGTATTTT.

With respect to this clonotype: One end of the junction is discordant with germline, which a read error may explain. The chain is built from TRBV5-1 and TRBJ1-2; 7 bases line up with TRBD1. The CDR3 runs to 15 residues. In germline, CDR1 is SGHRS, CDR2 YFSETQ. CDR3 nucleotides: TGCGCCAGCAGCTCGACAGGGAGCGAATGGTATGGCTGCACCTTC. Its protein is CASSSTGSEWYGCTF.

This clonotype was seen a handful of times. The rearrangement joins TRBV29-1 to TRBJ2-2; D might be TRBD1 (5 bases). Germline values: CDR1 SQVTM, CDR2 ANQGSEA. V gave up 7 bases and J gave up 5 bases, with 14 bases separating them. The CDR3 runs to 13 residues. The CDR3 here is CSALKGLTGELFF. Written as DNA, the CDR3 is TGCAGCGCCCTGAAGGGGTTAACCGGGGAGCTGTTTTTT.

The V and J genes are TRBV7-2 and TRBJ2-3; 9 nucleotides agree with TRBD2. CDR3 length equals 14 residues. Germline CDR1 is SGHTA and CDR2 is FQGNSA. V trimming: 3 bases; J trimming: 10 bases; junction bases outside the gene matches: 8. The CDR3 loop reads CASSFGTSPEPQYF. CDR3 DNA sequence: TGTGCCAGCAGCTTCGGGACTAGCCCCGAGCCGCAGTATTTT.

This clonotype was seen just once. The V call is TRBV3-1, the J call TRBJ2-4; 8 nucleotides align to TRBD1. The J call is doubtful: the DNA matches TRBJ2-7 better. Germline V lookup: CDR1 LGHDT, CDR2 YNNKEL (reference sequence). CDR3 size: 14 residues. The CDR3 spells CASSRKDRESEQYF. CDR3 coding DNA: TGTGCCAGCAGTCGAAAGGACAGGGAAAGCGAGCAGTACTTC.

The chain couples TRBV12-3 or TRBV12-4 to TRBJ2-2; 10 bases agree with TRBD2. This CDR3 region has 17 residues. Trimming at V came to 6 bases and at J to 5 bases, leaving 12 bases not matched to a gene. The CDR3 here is CASRRRPISGGTGELFF. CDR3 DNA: TGTGCCAGCAGGAGGAGGCCTATTAGCGGGGGGACCGGGGAGCTGTTTTTT.

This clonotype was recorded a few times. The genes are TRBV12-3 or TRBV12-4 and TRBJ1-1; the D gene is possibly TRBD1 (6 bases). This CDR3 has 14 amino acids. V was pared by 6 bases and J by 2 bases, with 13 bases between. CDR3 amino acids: CASRLTGRNTEAFF. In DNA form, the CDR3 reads TGTGCCAGCAGGCTAACAGGGAGAAACACTGAAGCTTTCTTT.

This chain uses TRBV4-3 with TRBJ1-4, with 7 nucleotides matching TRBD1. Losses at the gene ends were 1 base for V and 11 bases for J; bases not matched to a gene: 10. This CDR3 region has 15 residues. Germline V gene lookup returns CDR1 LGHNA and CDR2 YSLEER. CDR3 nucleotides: TGCGCCAGCAGCCAAGGTTCGCCTGGACAGGAGAAACTGTTTTTT. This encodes CASSQGSPGQEKLFF.

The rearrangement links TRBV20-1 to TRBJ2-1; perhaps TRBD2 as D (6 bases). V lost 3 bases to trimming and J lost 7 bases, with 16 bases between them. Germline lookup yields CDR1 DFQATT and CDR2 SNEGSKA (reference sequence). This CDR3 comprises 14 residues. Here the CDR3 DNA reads TGCAGTGCTAGGGTAGCGGCCCCATCGAATGAGCAGTTCTTC. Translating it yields CSARVAAPSNEQFF.

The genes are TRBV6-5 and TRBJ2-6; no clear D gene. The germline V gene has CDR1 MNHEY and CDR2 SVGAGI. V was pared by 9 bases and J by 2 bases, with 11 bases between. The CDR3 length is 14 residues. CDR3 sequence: CASRFSAGANVLTF. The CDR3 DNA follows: TGTGCCAGTAGGTTCTCGGCTGGGGCCAACGTCCTGACTTTC.

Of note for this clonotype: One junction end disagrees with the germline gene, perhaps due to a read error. The CDR3 region has the DNA TGTGCCAGCAGTTTGCGGGCAGGGTCACCCCCCCACTTT. Translated, it gives CASSLRAGSPPHF. The chain combines TRBV27 with TRBJ1-6; D perhaps matches TRBD1 (5 bases). The CDR3 is 13 residues long. Per the germline V gene, CDR1 is MNHEY and CDR2 is SMNVEV (reference sequence).

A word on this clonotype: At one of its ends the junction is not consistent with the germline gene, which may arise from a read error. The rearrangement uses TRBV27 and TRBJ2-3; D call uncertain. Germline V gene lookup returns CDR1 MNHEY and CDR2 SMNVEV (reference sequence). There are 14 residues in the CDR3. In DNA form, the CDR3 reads TGTGCCGGCAGTCACCAAACCTTAGCCGGTACGCAGTATTTT. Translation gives CAGSHQTLAGTQYF.

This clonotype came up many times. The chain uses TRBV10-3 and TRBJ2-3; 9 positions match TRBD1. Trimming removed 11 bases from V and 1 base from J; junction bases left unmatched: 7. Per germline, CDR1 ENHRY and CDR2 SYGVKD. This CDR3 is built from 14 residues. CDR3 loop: CASTGDRGTDTQYF. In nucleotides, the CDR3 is TGTGCCTCAACAGGGGACAGGGGCACAGATACGCAGTATTTT.

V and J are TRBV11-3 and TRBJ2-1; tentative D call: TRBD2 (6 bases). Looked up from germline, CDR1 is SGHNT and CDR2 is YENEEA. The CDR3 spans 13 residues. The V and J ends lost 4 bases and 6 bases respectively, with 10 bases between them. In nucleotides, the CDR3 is TGTGCCAGCAGCTCGGGGACTGTCAATGAGCAGTTCTTC. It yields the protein CASSSGTVNEQFF.

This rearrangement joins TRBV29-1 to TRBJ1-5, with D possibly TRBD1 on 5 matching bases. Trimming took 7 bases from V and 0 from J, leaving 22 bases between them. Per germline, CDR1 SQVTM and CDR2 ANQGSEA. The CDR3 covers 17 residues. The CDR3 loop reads CSACGRAKLNSNQPQHF. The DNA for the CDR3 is TGCAGCGCCTGTGGCAGGGCAAAGCTAAATAGCAATCAGCCCCAGCATTTT.

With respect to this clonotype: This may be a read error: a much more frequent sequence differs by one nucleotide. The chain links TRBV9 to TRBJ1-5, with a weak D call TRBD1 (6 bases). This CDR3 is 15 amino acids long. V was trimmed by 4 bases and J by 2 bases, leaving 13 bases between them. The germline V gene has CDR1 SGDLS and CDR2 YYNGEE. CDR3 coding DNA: TGTGCCAGCAGCCCTCGGGCAGGGGGCAATCAGCCCCAGCATTTT. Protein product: CASSPRAGGNQPQHF.

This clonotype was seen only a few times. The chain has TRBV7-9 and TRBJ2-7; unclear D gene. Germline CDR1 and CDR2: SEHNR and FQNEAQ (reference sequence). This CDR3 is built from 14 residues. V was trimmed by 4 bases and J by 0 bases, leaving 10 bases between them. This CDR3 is CASSWEGPSYEQYF. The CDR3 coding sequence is TGTGCCAGCAGCTGGGAAGGACCCTCCTACGAGCAGTACTTC.

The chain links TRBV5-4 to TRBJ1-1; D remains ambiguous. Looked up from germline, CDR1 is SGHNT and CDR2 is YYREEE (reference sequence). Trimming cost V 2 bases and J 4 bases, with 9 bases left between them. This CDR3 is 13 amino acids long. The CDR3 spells CASSFPSGTEAFF. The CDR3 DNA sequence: TGTGCCAGCAGCTTCCCTTCTGGCACTGAAGCTTTCTTT.

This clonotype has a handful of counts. The DNA for the CDR3 is TGCGCCAGCAGTACCGGGACATTGGACAATGAGCAGTTCTTC. It is translated as CASSTGTLDNEQFF. V usage is TRBV10-2 and J usage is TRBJ2-1, with D possibly being TRBD1 (6 bases). Germline V lookup: CDR1 WSHSY, CDR2 SAAADI. Trimming took off 5 bases at V and 5 bases at J, with 13 bases between the two ends. The CDR3 runs to 14 residues.

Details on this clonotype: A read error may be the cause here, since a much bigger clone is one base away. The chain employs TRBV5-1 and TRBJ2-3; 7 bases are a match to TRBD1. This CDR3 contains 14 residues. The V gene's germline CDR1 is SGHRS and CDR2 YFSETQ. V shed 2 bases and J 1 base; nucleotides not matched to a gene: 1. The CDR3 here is CASSFGQGTDTQYF. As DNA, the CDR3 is TGCGCCAGCAGCTTTGGACAGGGCACAGATACGCAGTATTTT. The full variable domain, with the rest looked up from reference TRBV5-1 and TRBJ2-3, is KAGVTQTPRYLIKTRGQQVTLSCSPISGHRSVSWYQQTPGQGLQFLFEYFSETQRNKGNFPGRFSGRQFSNSRSEMNVSTLELGDSALYLCASSFGQGTDTQYFGPGTRLTVL.

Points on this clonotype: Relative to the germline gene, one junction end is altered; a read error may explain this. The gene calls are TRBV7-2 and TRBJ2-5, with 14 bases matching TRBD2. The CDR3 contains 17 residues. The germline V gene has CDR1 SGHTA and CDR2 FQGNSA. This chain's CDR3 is CASSSAGLAGAKESQYF. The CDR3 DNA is TGTGCCAGCAGCTCCGCGGGACTAGCGGGGGCGAAAGAGTCCCAGTACTTC. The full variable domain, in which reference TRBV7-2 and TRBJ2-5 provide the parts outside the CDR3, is GAGVSQSPSNKVTEKGKDVELRCDPISGHTALYWYRQSLGQGLEFLIYFQGNSAPDKSGLPSDRFSAERTGGSVSTLTIQRTQQEDSAVYLCASSSAGLAGAKESQYFGPGTRLLVL.

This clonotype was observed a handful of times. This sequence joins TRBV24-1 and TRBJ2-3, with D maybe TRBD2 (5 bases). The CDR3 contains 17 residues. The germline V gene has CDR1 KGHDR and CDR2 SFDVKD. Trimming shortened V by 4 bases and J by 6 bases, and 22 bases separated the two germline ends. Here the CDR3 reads CATSDPRDPRFADTQYF. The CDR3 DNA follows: TGTGCCACCAGTGACCCCCGGGATCCAAGATTCGCGGATACGCAGTATTTT.